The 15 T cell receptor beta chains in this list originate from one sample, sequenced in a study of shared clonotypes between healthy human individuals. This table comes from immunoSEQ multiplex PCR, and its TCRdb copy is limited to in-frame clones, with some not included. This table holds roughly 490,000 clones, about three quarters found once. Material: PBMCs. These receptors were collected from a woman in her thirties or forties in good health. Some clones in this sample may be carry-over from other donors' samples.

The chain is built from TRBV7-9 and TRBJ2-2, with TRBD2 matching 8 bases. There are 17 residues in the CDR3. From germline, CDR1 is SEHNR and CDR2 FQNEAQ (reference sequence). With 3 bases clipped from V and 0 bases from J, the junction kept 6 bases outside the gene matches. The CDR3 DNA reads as TGTGCCAGCAGCTTCTCGCTAGCGGGCTCGAACACCGGGGAGCTGTTTTTT. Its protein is CASSFSLAGSNTGELFF.

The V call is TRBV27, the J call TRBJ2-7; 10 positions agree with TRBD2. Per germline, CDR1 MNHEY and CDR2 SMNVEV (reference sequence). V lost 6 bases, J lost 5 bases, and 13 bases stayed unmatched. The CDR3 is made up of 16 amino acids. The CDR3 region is CASRTGDGAGGHEQYF. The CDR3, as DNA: TGTGCCAGCAGGACAGGGGACGGAGCGGGAGGGCACGAGCAGTACTTC.

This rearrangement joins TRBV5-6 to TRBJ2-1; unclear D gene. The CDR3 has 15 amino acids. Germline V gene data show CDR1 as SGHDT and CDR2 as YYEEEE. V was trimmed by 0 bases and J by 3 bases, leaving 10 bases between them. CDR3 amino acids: CASSLGLGGYNEQFF. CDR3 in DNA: TGTGCCAGCAGCTTGGGATTGGGCGGCTACAATGAGCAGTTCTTC.

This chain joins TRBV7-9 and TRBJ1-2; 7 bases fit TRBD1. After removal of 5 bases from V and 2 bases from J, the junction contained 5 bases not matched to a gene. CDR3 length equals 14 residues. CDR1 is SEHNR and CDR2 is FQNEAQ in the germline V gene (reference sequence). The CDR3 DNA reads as TGTGCCAGCAGCGACGGGACAGCAAACTATGGCTACACCTTC. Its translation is CASSDGTANYGYTF. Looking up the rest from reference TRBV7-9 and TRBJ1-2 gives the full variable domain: DTGVSQNPRHKITKRGQNVTFRCDPISEHNRLYWYRQTLGQGPEFLTYFQNEAQLEKSRLLSDRFSAERPKGSFSTLEIQRTEQGDSAMYLCASSDGTANYGYTFGSGTRLTVV.

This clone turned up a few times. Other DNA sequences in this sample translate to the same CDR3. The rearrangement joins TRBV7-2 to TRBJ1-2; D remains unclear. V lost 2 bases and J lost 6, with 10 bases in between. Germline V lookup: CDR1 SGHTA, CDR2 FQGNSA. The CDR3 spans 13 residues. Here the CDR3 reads CASSLYEGHGYTF. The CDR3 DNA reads TGTGCCAGCAGCTTATACGAGGGTCATGGCTACACCTTC.

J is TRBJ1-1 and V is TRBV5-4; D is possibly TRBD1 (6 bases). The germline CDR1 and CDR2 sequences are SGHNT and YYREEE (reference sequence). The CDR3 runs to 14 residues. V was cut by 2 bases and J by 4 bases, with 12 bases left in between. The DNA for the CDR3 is TGTGCCAGCAGCTTAGGGGGGGACGCCACTGAAGCTTTCTTT. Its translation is CASSLGGDATEAFF.

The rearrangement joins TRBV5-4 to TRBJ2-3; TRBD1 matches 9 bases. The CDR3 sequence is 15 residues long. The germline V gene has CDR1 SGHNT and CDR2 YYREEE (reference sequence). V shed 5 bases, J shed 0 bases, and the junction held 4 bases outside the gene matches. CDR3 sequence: CASRAGTGSTDTQYF. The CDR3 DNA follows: TGTGCCAGCAGAGCCGGGACAGGGAGCACAGATACGCAGTATTTT.

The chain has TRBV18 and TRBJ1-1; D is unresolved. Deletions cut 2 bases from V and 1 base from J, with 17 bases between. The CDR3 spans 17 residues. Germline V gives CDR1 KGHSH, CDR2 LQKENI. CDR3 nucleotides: TGTGCCAGCTCACCATCGATTTCGGGAGGATCGAACACTGAAGCTTTCTTT. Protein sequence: CASSPSISGGSNTEAFF.

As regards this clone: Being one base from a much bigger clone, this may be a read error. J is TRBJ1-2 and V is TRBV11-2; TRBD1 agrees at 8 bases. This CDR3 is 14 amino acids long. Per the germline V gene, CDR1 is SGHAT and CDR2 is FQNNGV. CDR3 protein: CASSSAGGGYCYTF. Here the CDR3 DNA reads TGTGCCAGCAGCTCAGCAGGGGGCGGCTATTGCTACACCTTC.

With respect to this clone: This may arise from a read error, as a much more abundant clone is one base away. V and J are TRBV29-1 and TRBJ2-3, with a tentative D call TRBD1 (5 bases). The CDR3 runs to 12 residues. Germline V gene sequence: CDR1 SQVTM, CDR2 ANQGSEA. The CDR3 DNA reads TGCAGCGTTGTATTAGGGGCAGATGCGCAGTATTTT. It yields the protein CSVVLGADAQYF.

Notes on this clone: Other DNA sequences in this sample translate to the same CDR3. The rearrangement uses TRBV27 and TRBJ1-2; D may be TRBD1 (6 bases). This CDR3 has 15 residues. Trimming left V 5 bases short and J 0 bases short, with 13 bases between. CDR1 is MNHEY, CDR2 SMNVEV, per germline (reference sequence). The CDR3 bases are TGTGCCAGCAGTCCCGACAGGCTAGCTAACTATGGCTACACCTTC. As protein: CASSPDRLANYGYTF.

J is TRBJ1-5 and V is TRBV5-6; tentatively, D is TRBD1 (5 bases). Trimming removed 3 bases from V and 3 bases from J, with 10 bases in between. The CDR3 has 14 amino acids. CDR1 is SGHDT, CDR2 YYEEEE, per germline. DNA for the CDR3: TGTGCCAGCAGCTCCCGGGACCACAATCAGCCCCAGCATTTT. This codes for CASSSRDHNQPQHF.

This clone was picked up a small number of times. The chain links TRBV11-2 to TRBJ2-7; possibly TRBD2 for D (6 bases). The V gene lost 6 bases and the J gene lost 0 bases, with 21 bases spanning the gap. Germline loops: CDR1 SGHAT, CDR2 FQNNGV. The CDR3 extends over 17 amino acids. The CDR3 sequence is CASRPLRGRGLSYEQYF. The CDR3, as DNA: TGTGCCAGCAGACCATTAAGGGGTCGGGGACTCTCCTACGAGCAGTACTTC. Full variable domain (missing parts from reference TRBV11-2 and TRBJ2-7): EAGVAQSPRYKIIEKRQSVAFWCNPISGHATLYWYQQILGQGPKLLIQFQNNGVVDDSQLPKDRFSAERLKGVDSTLKIQPAKLEDSAVYLCASRPLRGRGLSYEQYFGPGTRLTVT.

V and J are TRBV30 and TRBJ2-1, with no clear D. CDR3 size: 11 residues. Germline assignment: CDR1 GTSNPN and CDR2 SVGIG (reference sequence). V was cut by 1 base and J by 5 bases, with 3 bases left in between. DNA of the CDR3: TGTGCCTGGAGTGCGAACAATGAGCAGTTCTTC. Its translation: CAWSANNEQFF.

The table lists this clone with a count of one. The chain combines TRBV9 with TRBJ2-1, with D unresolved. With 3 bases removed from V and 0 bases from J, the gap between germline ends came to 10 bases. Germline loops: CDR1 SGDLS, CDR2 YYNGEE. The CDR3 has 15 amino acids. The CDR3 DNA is TGTGCCAGCAGCGCGTACGGTAGCTCCTACAATGAGCAGTTCTTC. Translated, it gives CASSAYGSSYNEQFF.